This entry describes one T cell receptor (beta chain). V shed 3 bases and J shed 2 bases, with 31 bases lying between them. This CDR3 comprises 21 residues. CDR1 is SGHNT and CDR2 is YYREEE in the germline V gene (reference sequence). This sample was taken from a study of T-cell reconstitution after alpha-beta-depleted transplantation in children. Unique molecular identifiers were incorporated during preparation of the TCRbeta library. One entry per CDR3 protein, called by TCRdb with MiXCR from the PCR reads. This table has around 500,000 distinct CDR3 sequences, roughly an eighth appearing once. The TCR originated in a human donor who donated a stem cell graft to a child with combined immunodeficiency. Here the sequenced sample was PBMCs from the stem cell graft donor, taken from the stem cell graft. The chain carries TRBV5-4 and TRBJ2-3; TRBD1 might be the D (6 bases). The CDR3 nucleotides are TGTGCCAGCAGCTCTCGGACAGTCCGGAAAATGGCGGTAACCCTCACAGATACGCAGTATTTT. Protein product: CASSSRTVRKMAVTLTDTQYF.